These 19 T cell receptor beta chains originate from one sample sequenced in a study of PD-1 blockade in classical Hodgkin lymphoma. TCRdb's table, derived via immunoSEQ multiplex PCR, lists solely in-frame clones and lacks some. The sample gives some 11,000 clones, roughly 80% of which show up once; about 3% is in the top ten. The time point is: cycle 4 day 1 (C4D1), after 6 weeks of nivolumab. All patients experienced relapse after autologous stem cell transplantation, and brentuximab vedotin exposure was variable. Magnetic negative selection was used to purify CD4+ T cells from PBMCs that had been thawed. Here the sequenced sample was CD4+ T cells from blood, taken before the fourth cycle of nivolumab. Receptors originate from a human donor with classical Hodgkin lymphoma.

This sequence joins TRBV6-6 and TRBJ2-7; unclear D gene. This CDR3 is 14 amino acids long. Germline loops: CDR1 MNHNY, CDR2 SVGAGI (reference sequence). Trimming removed 7 bases at V and 3 bases at J, with 16 bases between. DNA for the CDR3: TGTGCCAGCACCACCAGCCCCACAGACTACGAGCAGTACTTC. This sequence encodes CASTTSPTDYEQYF.

V is TRBV6-4 and J is TRBJ2-3; TRBD1 agrees at 12 bases. The germline V gene has CDR1 MRHNA and CDR2 SNTAGT. The V gene end was trimmed by 2 bases and the J gene end by 4 bases; junction bases not matched to a gene: 1. The CDR3 runs 15 residues. The CDR3 sequence is CASSDGTGGADTQYF. CDR3 sequence (DNA): TGTGCCAGCAGTGACGGGACAGGGGGCGCAGATACGCAGTATTTT.

The chain couples TRBV28 to TRBJ2-5; unclear D gene. V gave up 5 bases and J gave up 5 bases, with 21 bases separating them. CDR1 is MDHEN and CDR2 is SYDVKM in the germline V gene. This CDR3 is 16 amino acids long. CDR3 sequence (DNA): TGTGCCAGCAGTACACCCCCCCTCTCTCGCCTGGAGACCCAGTACTTC. This codes for CASSTPPLSRLETQYF.

The chain joins TRBV29-1 to TRBJ1-2; 10 nucleotides line up with TRBD1. Germline CDR1 and CDR2: SQVTM and ANQGSEA. This CDR3 has 16 amino acids. Unmatched junction bases numbered 8, after V lost 3 bases and J lost 1 base. CDR3 DNA sequence: TGCAGCGTTGATGACTCCCGGGACAGGGGTAACTATGGCTACACCTTC. Its translation is CSVDDSRDRGNYGYTF. The variable domain in full, completed from reference TRBV29-1 and TRBJ1-2, reads SAVISQKPSRDICQRGTSLTIQCQVDSQVTMMFWYRQQPGQSLTLIATANQGSEATYESGFVIDKFPISRPNLTFSTLTVSNMSPEDSSIYLCSVDDSRDRGNYGYTFGSGTRLTVV.

This clone appeared a few times. The chain recombines TRBV5-1 with TRBJ2-1; 10 bases are a match to TRBD2. J was trimmed by 3 bases and V by 4 bases; bases with no gene match: 4. The germline V gene has CDR1 SGHRS and CDR2 YFSETQ. The CDR3 has 15 residues. Written as DNA, the CDR3 is TGCGCCAGCAGCGCAAGGACTAGCGGCTACAATGAGCAGTTCTTC. Protein sequence: CASSARTSGYNEQFF. Complete variable domain (other parts from reference TRBV5-1 and TRBJ2-1): KAGVTQTPRYLIKTRGQQVTLSCSPISGHRSVSWYQQTPGQGLQFLFEYFSETQRNKGNFPGRFSGRQFSNSRSEMNVSTLELGDSALYLCASSARTSGYNEQFFGPGTRLTVL.

The chain carries TRBV29-1 and TRBJ1-2; tentative D call: TRBD1 (5 bases). Trimming shortened V by 3 bases and J by 4 bases, and 15 bases separated the two germline ends. The CDR3 is 14 amino acids. Germline CDR1 SQVTM, CDR2 ANQGSEA. As DNA, the CDR3 is TGCAGCGTTGAGGCAGGGAGTGGGGGCTATGGCTACACCTTC. Protein: CSVEAGSGGYGYTF.

The rearrangement uses TRBV18 and TRBJ2-1, with no clear D. Trimming removed 4 bases from V and 2 bases from J, with 9 bases in between. The CDR3 has 14 residues. Germline assignment: CDR1 KGHSH and CDR2 LQKENI. Here the CDR3 reads CASSLSFPYNEQFF. DNA for the CDR3: TGTGCCAGCTCACTCTCGTTCCCCTACAATGAGCAGTTCTTC.

This clone was found a few times. CDR3 in DNA: TGTGCCAGCAGCGCCGGATGGGCGGCCCGAGGAGATACGCAGTATTTT. It is translated as CASSAGWAARGDTQYF. The V call is TRBV7-2, the J call TRBJ2-3; no reliable D call. Looked up from germline, CDR1 is SGHTA and CDR2 is FQGNSA. The CDR3 has 16 residues. V lost 5 bases and J 5 bases, leaving 20 bases between the germline ends.

This clone was detected only once. The chain couples TRBV5-1 to TRBJ2-1; TRBD2 aligns across 12 bases. Germline V gene sequence: CDR1 SGHRS, CDR2 YFSETQ. V was pared by 0 bases and J by 8 bases, with 6 bases of the junction left unmatched. This CDR3 is built from 16 residues. DNA for the CDR3: TGCGCCAGCAGCTTGGTACTAGCGGGGGGAGGAGATGAGCAGTTCTTC. This translates into CASSLVLAGGGDEQFF.

The chain joins TRBV25-1 to TRBJ2-5, with D uncertain. The CDR3 is 15 amino acids. V was trimmed by 2 bases and J by 0 bases, leaving 10 bases between them. Germline CDR1 reads MGHDK; CDR2 reads SYGVNS. CDR3 nucleotide sequence: TGTGCCAGCAGTGAACCGAGACTTTACCAAGAGACCCAGTACTTC. Protein product: CASSEPRLYQETQYF.

The V and J genes are TRBV4-2 and TRBJ2-3, with 11 bases matching TRBD1. Per the germline V gene, CDR1 is LGHNA and CDR2 is YNFKEQ. The length of the CDR3 is 16 residues. Trimming cost V 5 bases and J 2 bases; bases outside gene matches: 6. As DNA, the CDR3 is TGTGCCAGCAGCGGAAGGGACAGGGGGGTCACAGATACGCAGTATTTT. This sequence encodes CASSGRDRGVTDTQYF.

A note on this clone: The junction differs from germline at one of its ends, possibly a read error. The chain has TRBV30 and TRBJ1-4; D is unclear. Germline V CDR1 and CDR2: GTSNPN, SVGIG (reference sequence). The CDR3 covers 17 residues. DNA of the CDR3: TGTGCCCGGAGTGTAAAGGTCGGCAGAACAACTAATGAAAAACTGTTTTTT. Its protein is CARSVKVGRTTNEKLFF.

This rearrangement joins TRBV7-8 to TRBJ2-1; 7 bases fit TRBD2. The V and J ends lost 5 bases and 0 bases, in that order; junction bases with no gene match: 10. Germline V gives CDR1 SGHVS, CDR2 FQNEAQ. There are 17 residues in the CDR3. CDR3 residues: CASSPTAGVLSYNEQFF. DNA for the CDR3: TGTGCCAGCAGCCCAACGGCGGGAGTCCTCTCCTACAATGAGCAGTTCTTC.

The genes are TRBV18 and TRBJ2-3; tentatively, D is TRBD1 or TRBD2 (5 bases each). Germline V gene sequence: CDR1 KGHSH, CDR2 LQKENI. The CDR3 loop spans 16 amino acids. V was cut by 3 bases and J by 2 bases, with 15 bases left in between. The CDR3 DNA follows: TGTGCCAGCTCACCGATCACGGGGACGTCCACAGATACGCAGTATTTT. This encodes CASSPITGTSTDTQYF.

This chain joins TRBV28 and TRBJ2-7, with 7 bases identical to TRBD1. The CDR3 spans 13 residues. J gave up 2 bases and V 3 bases, and 1 base lay outside the gene matches. From germline, CDR1 is MDHEN and CDR2 SYDVKM. The CDR3 nucleotides are TGTGCCAGCAGTTTGACAGGGACCTACGAGCAGTACTTC. Translated: CASSLTGTYEQYF.

The rearrangement joins TRBV6-1 to TRBJ2-5; possibly TRBD1 or TRBD2 for D (5 bases each). The germline V gene has CDR1 MNHNS and CDR2 SASEGT. Trimming removed 8 bases at V and 5 bases at J, with 15 bases between. This CDR3 contains 13 residues. The CDR3 DNA follows: TGTGCCAGCGCCTGGGACGGCCGGGAGACCCAGTACTTC. It translates to CASAWDGRETQYF.

The chain employs TRBV28 and TRBJ2-5; 8 bases map to TRBD1. Germline assignment: CDR1 MDHEN and CDR2 SYDVKM. The CDR3 runs to 12 residues. The V segment lost 6 bases and the J segment 4 bases; nucleotides outside the gene matches: 1. CDR3 region: CASRTGAETQYF. CDR3 sequence (DNA): TGTGCCAGCAGGACAGGGGCAGAGACCCAGTACTTC.

V gene TRBV29-1 combines with J gene TRBJ2-7, with D possibly matching TRBD1 (5 bases). The germline gives CDR1 SQVTM, CDR2 ANQGSEA. V lost 7 bases and J lost 0, with 16 bases in between. This CDR3 contains 14 residues. DNA of the CDR3: TGCAGCGCCCTGACAGACCCGAGCTCCTACGAGCAGTACTTC. Protein sequence: CSALTDPSSYEQYF.

V usage is TRBV9 and J usage is TRBJ1-2; D remains ambiguous. The germline gives CDR1 SGDLS, CDR2 YYNGEE. V was pared by 4 bases and J by 4 bases, with 20 bases between. This CDR3 spans 16 amino acids. DNA for the CDR3: TGTGCCAGCAGCATACTGGAACTCCCGATGGGCTATGGCTACACCTTC. Translation gives CASSILELPMGYGYTF.